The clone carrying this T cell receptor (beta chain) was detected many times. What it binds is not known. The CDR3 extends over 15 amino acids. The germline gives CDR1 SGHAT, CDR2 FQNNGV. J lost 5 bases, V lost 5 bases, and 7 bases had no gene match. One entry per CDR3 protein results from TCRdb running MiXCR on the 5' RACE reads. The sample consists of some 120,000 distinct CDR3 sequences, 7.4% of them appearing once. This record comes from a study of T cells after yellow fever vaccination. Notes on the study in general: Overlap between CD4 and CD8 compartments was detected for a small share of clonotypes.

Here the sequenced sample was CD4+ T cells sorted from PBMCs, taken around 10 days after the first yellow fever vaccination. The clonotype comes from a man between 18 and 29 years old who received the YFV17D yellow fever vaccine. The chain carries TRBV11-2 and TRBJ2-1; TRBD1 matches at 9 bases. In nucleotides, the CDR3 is TGTGCCAGCAGCCGACGGACAGGGGACAACAATGAGCAGTTCTTC. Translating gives CASSRRTGDNNEQFF.